This T cell receptor (beta chain) was profiled in a study of cytomegalovirus exposure and HLA in healthy donors. Across the whole study: Earlier work reported around 110 million unique TCR beta sequences from roughly 180 million T cells. Findings of the study overall: A later analysis reportedly found fewer N-insertions in an Asian-associated ancestry cluster than the roughly 670-donor mean.

In the case of this clone: The antigen is unknown.

CDR1 is ENHRY, CDR2 SYGVKD, per germline. CDR3 length: 13 amino acids. Trimming stripped 8 bases from V and 0 bases from J, with 9 bases between. All the people who gave samples were healthy bone marrow donors. With 60 Vbeta and 13 Jbeta primers, the PCR was carried out. The protocol was immunoSEQ multiplex PCR, while the TCRdb copy is restricted to in-frame clones and leaves out a portion. The sample holds around 50,000 clones, 83% seen once. This chain links TRBV10-3 with TRBJ2-3; perhaps TRBD2 as D (5 bases). Sequenced material: PBMCs. The clonotype comes from a man aged 25 to 45 in good health and CMV-seronegative. As DNA, the CDR3 is TGTGCCATCGGGAGCGGTAGCACAGATACGCAGTATTTT. This gives the protein CAIGSGSTDTQYF.